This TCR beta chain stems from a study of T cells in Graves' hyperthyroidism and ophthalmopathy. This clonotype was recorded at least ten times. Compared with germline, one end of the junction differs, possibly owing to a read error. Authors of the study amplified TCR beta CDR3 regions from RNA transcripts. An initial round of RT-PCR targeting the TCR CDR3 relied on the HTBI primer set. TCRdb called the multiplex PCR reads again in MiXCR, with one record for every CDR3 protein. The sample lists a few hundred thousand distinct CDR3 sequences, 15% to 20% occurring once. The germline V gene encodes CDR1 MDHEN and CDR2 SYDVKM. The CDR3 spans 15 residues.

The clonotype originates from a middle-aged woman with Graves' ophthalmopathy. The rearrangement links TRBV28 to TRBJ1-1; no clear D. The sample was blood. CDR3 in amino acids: CAGSLRRPWGTEAFF. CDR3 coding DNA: TGTGCCGGCAGTTTACGTCGTCCTTGGGGCACTGAAGCTTTCTTT.